These 31 T cell receptor beta chains were sequenced from one sample in a study of shared clonotypes between healthy human individuals. The assay was immunoSEQ multiplex PCR, and TCRdb's table has in-frame clones only and misses some. The data hold about 530,000 clones, with roughly 95% observed a single time. The sequenced sample consisted of naive CD4+ T cells sorted from blood. As for subset: CD45RA+ positively selected. The source is a woman under 40 in good health.

The chain uses TRBV19 and TRBJ2-7; D uncertain. This CDR3 has 14 residues. Trimming cost V 5 bases and J 0 bases, with 11 bases left between them. Germline V lookup: CDR1 LNHDA, CDR2 SQIVND (reference sequence). The CDR3 spells CASSDALHSYEQYF. The CDR3 DNA reads TGTGCCAGTAGTGATGCCCTTCACTCCTACGAGCAGTACTTC. Drawing the rest from reference TRBV19 and TRBJ2-7, the complete variable domain is DGGITQSPKYLFRKEGQNVTLSCEQNLNHDAMYWYRQDPGQGLRLIYYSQIVNDFQKGDIAEGYSVSREKKESFPLTVTSAQKNPTAFYLCASSDALHSYEQYFGPGTRLTVT.

The chain couples TRBV7-6 to TRBJ1-1; TRBD1 is a possible D gene (6 bases). The CDR3 length is 15 residues. CDR1 is SGHVS and CDR2 is FNYEAQ in the germline V gene. V gave up 5 bases and J gave up 4 bases, with 17 bases separating them. In nucleotides, the CDR3 is TGTGCCAGCAGCCCAACAGGGACTTTTAGCACTGAAGCTTTCTTT. It codes for CASSPTGTFSTEAFF.

V and J are TRBV5-1 and TRBJ2-1, with 7 bases fitting TRBD2. The CDR3 loop spans 15 amino acids. Germline loops: CDR1 SGHRS, CDR2 YFSETQ. Trimming took 2 bases from V and 8 from J; bases not matched to a gene: 10. The CDR3 is CASSFLAERLDEQFF. As DNA, the CDR3 is TGCGCCAGCAGCTTTCTAGCGGAGAGGTTGGATGAGCAGTTCTTC.

CDR3 coding DNA: TGTGCCAGCAGCGAGGAAGTTCCAGATACGCAGTATTTT. Encoded protein: CASSEEVPDTQYF. The chain couples TRBV7-3 to TRBJ2-3; D not resolved. V dropped 5 bases and J dropped 4 bases, with 10 bases sitting between them. Germline values: CDR1 SGHTA, CDR2 FQGTGA. This CDR3 contains 13 residues. Using reference TRBV7-3 and TRBJ2-3 for the parts outside the CDR3, the full variable domain is GAGVSQTPSNKVTEKGKYVELRCDPISGHTALYWYRQSLGQGPEFLIYFQGTGAADDSGLPNDRFFAVRPEGSVSTLKIQRTERGDSAVYLCASSEEVPDTQYFGPGTRLTVL.

The chain joins TRBV5-1 to TRBJ1-1; TRBD1 might be the D (5 bases). V shed 0 bases and J shed 4 bases, with 16 bases lying between them. CDR3 length: 16 residues. CDR1 is SGHRS and CDR2 is YFSETQ in the germline V gene. The CDR3 DNA follows: TGCGCCAGCAGCTTGGCGCGTACAGGCTCAGCCACTGAAGCTTTCTTT. Its protein is CASSLARTGSATEAFF.

The chain recombines TRBV5-1 with TRBJ2-3; D is unclear. The CDR3 has 16 amino acids. The germline gives CDR1 SGHRS, CDR2 YFSETQ. V was trimmed by 0 bases and J by 3 bases, leaving 14 bases between them. The DNA for the CDR3 is TGCGCCAGCAGCTTGGGACAACCCTCGCGGACAGATACGCAGTATTTT. It codes for CASSLGQPSRTDTQYF. The variable domain in full, with the rest retrieved from reference TRBV5-1 and TRBJ2-3, is KAGVTQTPRYLIKTRGQQVTLSCSPISGHRSVSWYQQTPGQGLQFLFEYFSETQRNKGNFPGRFSGRQFSNSRSEMNVSTLELGDSALYLCASSLGQPSRTDTQYFGPGTRLTVL.

The chain joins TRBV28 to TRBJ1-2; possible D gene TRBD1, 6 bases. The CDR3 has 15 residues. Per the germline V gene, CDR1 is MDHEN and CDR2 is SYDVKM. The ends were cut back, 6 bases at V and 0 bases at J, with 14 bases in the middle. The CDR3 coding sequence is TGTGCCAGCAGATCTGACAGGAATACTAACTATGGCTACACCTTC. Translation: CASRSDRNTNYGYTF.

The V call is TRBV27, the J call TRBJ1-1, with 7 bases lining up with TRBD1. V lost 4 bases, J lost 0 bases, and 11 bases stayed unmatched. The CDR3 spans 17 residues. CDR1 MNHEY and CDR2 SMNVEV come from the germline V gene (reference sequence). The CDR3 is CASSYRGLYPMNTEAFF. CDR3 bases: TGTGCCAGCAGTTACAGGGGCCTATACCCCATGAACACTGAAGCTTTCTTT.

The CDR3 sequence is CASSSTSGVQYF. CDR3 DNA: TGTGCCAGCAGCTCGACTAGCGGGGTGCAGTACTTC. The rearrangement joins TRBV11-3 to TRBJ2-7, with 11 bases fitting TRBD2. J gave up 9 bases and V 4 bases, and 2 bases lay outside the gene matches. Germline CDR1 and CDR2: SGHNT and YENEEA. There are 12 residues in the CDR3.

The rearrangement uses TRBV5-4 and TRBJ2-6; D is uncertain. The CDR3 contains 17 residues. Germline V gene sequence: CDR1 SGHNT, CDR2 YYREEE (reference sequence). With 0 bases removed from V and 0 bases from J, the gap between germline ends came to 10 bases. The CDR3 spells CASSLAYLGSGANVLTF. As DNA, the CDR3 is TGTGCCAGCAGCTTGGCTTATCTAGGCTCTGGGGCCAACGTCCTGACTTTC. Full variable domain (missing parts from reference TRBV5-4 and TRBJ2-6): ETGVTQSPTHLIKTRGQQVTLRCSSQSGHNTVSWYQQALGQGPQFIFQYYREEENGRGNFPPRFSGLQFPNYSSELNVNALELDDSALYLCASSLAYLGSGANVLTFGAGSRLTVL.

The J gene is TRBJ1-6, the V gene TRBV6-1, with 8 bases identical to TRBD1. The CDR3 runs 15 residues. Germline V gives CDR1 MNHNS, CDR2 SASEGT. With V trimmed by 6 bases and J by 3 bases, 4 bases remained unmatched. This CDR3 reads CASSRDRSYNSPLHF. DNA of the CDR3: TGTGCCAGCAGCCGGGACAGGAGCTATAATTCACCCCTCCACTTT.

On this clone itself: Different DNA sequences within this sample yield the same CDR3. This chain links TRBV7-9 with TRBJ1-3; D not certain. Trimming left V 0 bases short and J 3 bases short, with 0 bases between. The CDR3 has 12 amino acids. The V gene's germline CDR1 is SEHNR and CDR2 FQNEAQ (reference sequence). This CDR3 reads CASSLAGNTIYF. The CDR3 nucleotides read TGTGCCAGCAGCTTAGCTGGAAACACCATATATTTT.

The gene calls are TRBV7-9 and TRBJ2-7; 10 nucleotides agree with TRBD1. CDR1 and CDR2 from the germline V gene are SEHNR and FQNEAQ (reference sequence). The V segment lost 4 bases and the J segment 3 bases; nucleotides outside the gene matches: 3. This CDR3 comprises 14 residues. This CDR3 is CASSSTGGGYEQYF. In DNA, the CDR3 is TGTGCCAGCAGCTCGACAGGGGGCGGCTACGAGCAGTACTTC. The full variable domain, in which reference TRBV7-9 and TRBJ2-7 provide the parts outside the CDR3, is DTGVSQNPRHKITKRGQNVTFRCDPISEHNRLYWYRQTLGQGPEFLTYFQNEAQLEKSRLLSDRFSAERPKGSFSTLEIQRTEQGDSAMYLCASSSTGGGYEQYFGPGTRLTVT.

This clone was seen more than once but under ten times. The chain has TRBV11-2 and TRBJ2-7, with a tentative D call TRBD2 (5 bases). Looked up from germline, CDR1 is SGHAT and CDR2 is FQNNGV. The V end lost 4 bases, the J end lost 4 bases, and 11 bases lay between the germline ends. This CDR3 contains 13 residues. The CDR3 is CASSSRGFYEQYF. The CDR3 DNA is TGTGCCAGCAGCTCCCGGGGATTTTACGAGCAGTACTTC.

The chain carries TRBV25-1 and TRBJ1-2; 7 bases fit TRBD1. The V gene's germline CDR1 is MGHDK and CDR2 SYGVNS. Losses at the gene ends were 3 bases for V and 4 bases for J; bases not matched to a gene: 11. The CDR3 loop spans 16 amino acids. CDR3 protein: CASSDPSTGTRYGYTF. CDR3 nucleotide sequence: TGTGCCAGCAGTGATCCCTCGACAGGGACCCGCTATGGCTACACCTTC.

The rearrangement links TRBV18 to TRBJ2-7; D call uncertain. V was shortened by 0 bases and J by 2 bases, with 8 bases between the two germline ends. Germline V lookup: CDR1 KGHSH, CDR2 LQKENI. The CDR3 is made up of 14 amino acids. In nucleotides, the CDR3 is TGTGCCAGCTCACCACCGACGGCTACCTACGAGCAGTACTTC. Amino acid sequence: CASSPPTATYEQYF.

The V and J genes are TRBV29-1 and TRBJ1-2; no clear D. The length of the CDR3 is 11 residues. CDR1 and CDR2 (germline): SQVTM, ANQGSEA. Deletions cut 1 base from V and 3 bases from J, with 3 bases between. CDR3 DNA sequence: TGCAGCGTTGAAGTGGACTATGGCTACACCTTC. It encodes CSVEVDYGYTF.

The rearrangement uses TRBV5-1 and TRBJ2-7; 7 nucleotides agree with TRBD2. V shed 2 bases, J shed 5 bases, and the junction held 4 bases outside the gene matches. The V gene's germline CDR1 is SGHRS and CDR2 YFSETQ. There are 13 residues in the CDR3. CDR3 amino acids: CASSFGGDNEQYF. CDR3 nucleotides: TGCGCCAGCAGCTTTGGGGGGGATAACGAGCAGTACTTC.

J is TRBJ1-1 and V is TRBV10-1; tentatively, D is TRBD1 (5 bases). Germline V CDR1 and CDR2: WNHNN, SYGVQD (reference sequence). The CDR3 runs 16 residues. V shed 4 bases and J shed 4 bases, with 19 bases lying between them. Here the CDR3 DNA reads TGCGCCAGCAGTGTAAGCAGGGCCCCTGTCGGCACTGAAGCTTTCTTT. Translating gives CASSVSRAPVGTEAFF.

The rearrangement uses TRBV5-1 and TRBJ2-5; no clear D. The end of the DNA is better explained by TRBJ2-7, so the J call may be wrong. This CDR3 region has 14 residues. CDR1 is SGHRS and CDR2 is YFSETQ in the germline V gene. CDR3 nucleotides: TGCGCCAGCAGCTCCATAGCTTCCACCTACGAGCAGTACTTC. Its protein is CASSSIASTYEQYF.

This clone was recorded once. The chain uses TRBV2 and TRBJ1-4; a possible D gene is TRBD1 (6 bases). V dropped 9 bases and J dropped 6 bases, with 14 bases sitting between them. CDR3 size: 13 residues. Per germline, CDR1 SNHLY and CDR2 FYNNEI. The CDR3 bases are TGTGCCAGGAAAAGGGGGGAGGATGAAAAACTGTTTTTT. This codes for CARKRGEDEKLFF.

V and J are TRBV6-6 and TRBJ2-2; D may be TRBD1 (5 bases). The V end was cut by 6 bases, the J end by 0 bases, with 14 bases between. Germline-derived CDR1 and CDR2 are MNHNY and SVGAGI (reference sequence). This CDR3 spans 16 amino acids. CDR3 region: CASSQRQTTNTGELFF. DNA of the CDR3: TGTGCCAGCAGCCAGCGACAGACCACGAACACCGGGGAGCTGTTTTTT.

The chain combines TRBV29-1 with TRBJ2-3; 9 nucleotides agree with TRBD1. The CDR3 contains 14 residues. CDR1 and CDR2 (germline): SQVTM, ANQGSEA. V lost 6 bases and J lost 3; bases outside the gene matches: 7. As DNA, the CDR3 is TGCAGCGTCCTACGACAGGGGGTTACAGATACGCAGTATTTT. Translating gives CSVLRQGVTDTQYF.

The V gene is TRBV18, the J gene TRBJ1-5; 7 bases align to TRBD1. With 2 bases clipped from V and 3 bases from J, the junction kept 7 bases outside the gene matches. Germline V gene data show CDR1 as KGHSH and CDR2 as LQKENI. CDR3 length: 16 amino acids. DNA of the CDR3: TGTGCCAGCTCACCAACAGGGGCCGGATTCAATCAGCCCCAGCATTTT. It codes for CASSPTGAGFNQPQHF.

The V gene is TRBV23-1, the J gene TRBJ2-3; D remains ambiguous. TRBV23-1 is marked as an open reading frame, function uncertain. CDR3 length: 15 residues. The V and J ends lost 3 bases and 3 bases respectively, with 13 bases between them. The CDR3 sequence: CASSHPLIVTDTQYF. The CDR3 DNA sequence: TGCGCCAGCAGTCATCCGCTGATTGTGACAGATACGCAGTATTTT.

This clone came up once. This chain links TRBV5-6 with TRBJ2-6; 13 bases agree with TRBD2. Germline CDR1 reads SGHDT; CDR2 reads YYEEEE. CDR3 size: 17 residues. V trimming: 4 bases; J trimming: 2 bases; junction bases outside the gene matches: 3. The CDR3 protein is CASSGGLAGTGANVLTF. CDR3 DNA: TGTGCCAGCAGCGGGGGACTAGCGGGAACTGGGGCCAACGTCCTGACTTTC.

This chain links TRBV28 with TRBJ2-7; TRBD2 matches 14 bases. V was clipped by 5 bases and J by 3 bases; unmatched bases: 15. The CDR3 consists of 19 residues. Germline V lookup: CDR1 MDHEN, CDR2 SYDVKM. The CDR3 is CASSHLRGGLAGEVYEQYF. As DNA, the CDR3 is TGTGCCAGCAGTCACTTAAGGGGGGGACTAGCGGGAGAGGTCTACGAGCAGTACTTC.

This clone was picked up one time. The chain has TRBV4-3 and TRBJ1-5, with 9 bases lining up with TRBD1. Trimming cost V 4 bases and J 6 bases; bases outside gene matches: 13. The germline CDR1 and CDR2 sequences are LGHNA and YSLEER. CDR3 length: 17 amino acids. The CDR3 here is CASSPGLTDRGRQPQHF. The DNA for the CDR3 is TGCGCCAGCAGCCCCGGGCTGACGGACAGGGGACGTCAGCCCCAGCATTTT.

J is TRBJ1-5 and V is TRBV7-2; D is possibly TRBD1 (5 bases). V was pared by 1 base and J by 6 bases, with 7 bases between. The CDR3 has 13 residues. CDR1 and CDR2 (germline): SGHTA, FQGNSA. CDR3 protein: CASSLEGTQPQHF. The CDR3 DNA sequence: TGTGCCAGCAGCTTAGAGGGGACTCAGCCCCAGCATTTT.

A single count supports this clone. Additional DNA sequences in this sample encode the identical CDR3. The genes are TRBV28 and TRBJ2-6; the match to TRBD1 covers 8 bases. CDR3 size: 14 residues. The V gene end was trimmed by 6 bases and the J gene end by 4 bases; junction bases not matched to a gene: 2. Looked up from germline, CDR1 is MDHEN and CDR2 is SYDVKM. CDR3 nucleotides: TGTGCCAGCAGGACAGGGGCCGGGGCCAACGTCCTGACTTTC. This translates into CASRTGAGANVLTF.

The chain couples TRBV4-1 to TRBJ2-7; the D gene is possibly TRBD2 (6 bases). The CDR3 covers 14 residues. Germline V gives CDR1 MGHRA, CDR2 YSYEKL. Trimming pared 5 bases from V and 5 bases from J, leaving 16 bases between. CDR3 sequence (DNA): TGCGCCAGCAGCGGACCTGCCGGGAGCCACGAGCAGTACTTC. Protein: CASSGPAGSHEQYF.